Below are 10 T cell receptor beta chains sequenced from a single sample in a study of shared clonotypes between healthy human individuals. The assay was immunoSEQ multiplex PCR, and TCRdb's table has in-frame clones only and misses some. This table has roughly 2.6 million clones, approximately 92% appearing once. Sequenced input: naive CD4+ T cells sorted from blood. Subset in this sample: CD45RA+ positively selected. The receptors come from a man younger than 35 in good health.

The V gene is TRBV6-1, the J gene TRBJ2-2; weak D call: TRBD1 (6 bases). CDR1 and CDR2 (germline): MNHNS, SASEGT. The CDR3 has 16 amino acids. The V end was cut by 2 bases, the J end by 1 base, with 11 bases between. In DNA form, the CDR3 reads TGTGCCAGCAGTGAAACATCAGGGGTGAACACCGGGGAGCTGTTTTTT. Protein: CASSETSGVNTGELFF.

In this sample, this clone turned up once. V and J are TRBV7-2 and TRBJ2-7, with D hard to call. With 1 base removed from V and 9 bases from J, the gap between germline ends came to 13 bases. Germline V gene data show CDR1 as SGHTA and CDR2 as FQGNSA. The CDR3 is 13 amino acids. CDR3 region: CASSLGASLGQYF. The CDR3, as DNA: TGTGCCAGCAGCTTAGGGGCCTCTCTGGGGCAGTACTTC. Based on the CDR3 plus reference TRBV7-2 and TRBJ2-7, the full variable domain is GAGVSQSPSNKVTEKGKDVELRCDPISGHTALYWYRQSLGQGLEFLIYFQGNSAPDKSGLPSDRFSAERTGGSVSTLTIQRTQQEDSAVYLCASSLGASLGQYFGPGTRLTVT.

The rearrangement uses TRBV7-2 and TRBJ2-5, with TRBD1 matching over 9 bases. CDR1 is SGHTA, CDR2 FQGNSA, per germline. The CDR3 consists of 15 residues. V lost 2 bases to trimming and J lost 7 bases; unmatched junction nucleotides: 8. CDR3 DNA: TGTGCCAGCAGCTTAAGGGGACAGGGTCCGGGGACCCAGTACTTC. Translating it yields CASSLRGQGPGTQYF.

CDR3 DNA sequence: TGTGCCAGCAGCGCCGGGACAGGGGGCCCTCGAACATCTGGAAACACCATATATTTT. This gives the protein CASSAGTGGPRTSGNTIYF. This chain joins TRBV9 and TRBJ1-3; 12 bases are a match to TRBD1. V was clipped by 3 bases and J by 1 base; unmatched bases: 11. The CDR3 contains 19 residues. Looked up from germline, CDR1 is SGDLS and CDR2 is YYNGEE.

In nucleotides, the CDR3 is TGCGCCAGCAGCTGGGAGGGAGGGACGAAAAACATTCAGTACTTC. Its translation is CASSWEGGTKNIQYF. The gene calls are TRBV5-1 and TRBJ2-4; 7 bases align to TRBD2. Per germline, CDR1 SGHRS and CDR2 YFSETQ. This CDR3 has 15 amino acids. V was clipped by 3 bases and J by 4 bases; unmatched bases: 7.

The genes are TRBV6-5 and TRBJ2-2, with a possible D match to TRBD2 (6 bases). The CDR3 runs to 14 residues. The V end lost 8 bases, the J end lost 4 bases, and 14 bases lay between the germline ends. CDR1 and CDR2 from the germline V gene are MNHEY and SVGAGI. The DNA for the CDR3 is TGTGCCAGCGTCGGGGGAGGTGGCACCGGGGAGCTGTTTTTT. The encoded protein is CASVGGGGTGELFF.

CDR3 sequence: CASSDRSGGSQPQHF. DNA of the CDR3: TGTGCCAGCAGTGATAGGTCCGGGGGTAGTCAGCCCCAGCATTTT. The chain employs TRBV6-1 and TRBJ1-5; a possible D gene is TRBD1 (5 bases). Germline V gene lookup returns CDR1 MNHNS and CDR2 SASEGT. The CDR3 is made up of 15 amino acids. Trimming shortened V by 3 bases and J by 6 bases, and 15 bases separated the two germline ends.

The gene calls are TRBV30 and TRBJ2-4; 10 positions match TRBD1. CDR3 size: 20 residues. V was clipped by 4 bases and J by 0 bases; unmatched bases: 18. Germline CDR1 and CDR2: GTSNPN and SVGIG (reference sequence). In nucleotides, the CDR3 is TGTGCCTGGATCCCCCCGATGCGGGACAGGGGTATACGAGCCAAAAACATTCAGTACTTC. Protein: CAWIPPMRDRGIRAKNIQYF.

This chain uses TRBV30 with TRBJ2-6; the D is unclear. Germline V gene sequence: CDR1 GTSNPN, CDR2 SVGIG (reference sequence). The CDR3 is made up of 14 amino acids. The V and J ends lost 1 base and 2 bases respectively, with 6 bases between them. CDR3 loop: CAWSGQTGANVLTF. The CDR3 nucleotides read TGTGCCTGGAGTGGGCAGACTGGGGCCAACGTCCTGACTTTC.

J is TRBJ2-5 and V is TRBV7-2; TRBD2 matches 7 bases. CDR1 is SGHTA, CDR2 FQGNSA, per germline. The CDR3 sequence is 15 residues long. The trim removed 4 bases at V and 5 bases at J, leaving 10 bases unmatched. CDR3 sequence (DNA): TGTGCCAGCAGCTACGGGGGAGGGTCGTTTGAGACCCAGTACTTC. This encodes CASSYGGGSFETQYF.